The rows below give T cell receptor beta chains drawn from one sample of a study of T cell changes during pregnancy in multiple sclerosis. The data were produced by immunoSEQ multiplex PCR, yet TCRdb's version contains in-frame clones alone and is incomplete. The sample lists about 22,000 clones; over 75% were seen once. Here the sequenced sample was CD8+ T cells from peripheral blood mononuclear cells, taken before pregnancy. Every receptor here comes from a female donor with multiple sclerosis, enrolled in a pregnancy study. The CDR3 runs from the conserved cysteine through the conserved F or W.

TRBV10-3,11,CAITSGGRRYF
TRBV4-2,15,CASSPRDYPSYEQYF
TRBV5-1,16,CASSVLGGVGQYEQYF
TRBV7-9,11,CASSLGGECTF
TRBV5-4,16,CASTIQPGLAYNEQFF
TRBV5-4,14,CASSLRSGRSEQFF
TRBV5-1,17,CASKVHSWEREMETQYF
TRBV9,14,CASSVRLASDTQYF
TRBV11-2,12,CASSLERDEQYF
TRBV4-1,15,CASSHYLAALYEQYF
TRBV5-4,15,CASSLWGIGDYEQYF
TRBV4-1,12,CASGAWTDTQYF
TRBV2,13,CASLDSLAYEQYF
TRBV5-1,15,CASSSLQGLNTEAFF
TRBV25-1,14,CASNEGGVGNEQFF
TRBV2,16,CASSENAAVSYNEQFF
TRBV4-1,13,CASSPMSSYEQYF
TRBV5-1,14,CASSLDTGGYGYTF
TRBV13,17,CASRKGQARGQNTEAFF
TRBV7-2,17,CASSSPLGLAGSNEQFF
TRBV10-1,16,CASSEATSGIYNEQFF
TRBV28,15,CASSRRGASTDTQYF
TRBV11-2,17,CASSLAGRGGRNTEAFF
TRBV4-2,16,CASSQEFQAGGSEQFF
TRBV27,15,CASSSGTGFSNEQFF
TRBV2,14,CASREGTGRAEAFF
TRBV12-2,18,CASRLAWDQREGYNEQFF
TRBV27,12,CASGQGPYEQYF
TRBV6-1,14,CASSDVLSGNTIYF
TRBV27,14,CASSSIQGDQPQHF
TRBV5-1,16,CASSLEGQGRGETQYF
TRBV28,14,CASSSWTENTEAFF
TRBV6-4,16,CASSDSLGGGPDTQYF
TRBV7-9,13,CASTLSSSGELFF
TRBV27,18,CASSFQTNQTGAYTEAFF
TRBV7-9,14,CASSPRQNSYEQYF
TRBV7-2,14,CASSFRTSGGELFF
TRBV4-1,16,CASSMTASGRTDTQYF
TRBV4-1,18,CASSQAMGLAGSAGELFF
TRBV30,12,CAWTWADYGYTF
TRBV13,14,CASSLAESSYEQYF
TRBV4-3,15,CASSRGWSMNTEAFF
TRBV9,16,CASSAGGGASYNEQFF
TRBV7-9,14,CASTQWGLGETQYF
TRBV7-2,15,CASSKPGTGAYEAFF